The clone carrying this T cell receptor beta chain was detected only a few times. TCRdb ran MiXCR on the 5' RACE reads and lists one entry per CDR3 protein. This table holds tens of thousands of distinct CDR3 sequences, approximately 7% found once. CDR3 length equals 15 residues. V lost 4 bases to trimming and J lost 2 bases, with 15 bases between them. Germline assignment: CDR1 MNHEY and CDR2 SMNVEV (reference sequence). The sample is drawn from a study of T cells after yellow fever vaccination. The source material was CD8+ T cells sorted from PBMCs, sampled 5 days after the first yellow fever vaccination. The sequence was collected from a man aged 18 to 35 who received the YFV17D yellow fever vaccine. This rearrangement joins TRBV27 to TRBJ2-7, with D perhaps matching TRBD2 (6 bases). CDR3 amino acids: CASSSIGGVPYEQYF. CDR3 nucleotide sequence: TGTGCCAGCAGTTCCATTGGCGGGGTCCCCTACGAGCAGTACTTC.